A single sample is the source of the 21 T cell receptor beta chains below, sequenced in a study of T cells in Graves' hyperthyroidism and ophthalmopathy. Amplified TCR beta CDR3 regions derived from RNA transcripts. Initially, a first-round RT-PCR of the TCR CDR3 employed the HTBI primer set. In TCRdb, the multiplex PCR reads were re-called with MiXCR into one record per CDR3 protein. The sample has roughly 300,000 distinct CDR3 sequences; around 13% are singletons. Sequencing used blood. The origin of the receptors is a woman in her 30s with Graves' hyperthyroidism.

This chain connects TRBV9 to TRBJ1-1; D not certain. From germline, CDR1 is SGDLS and CDR2 YYNGEE. The CDR3 extends over 14 amino acids. The V end lost 2 bases, the J end lost 1 base, and 9 bases lay between the germline ends. CDR3 DNA sequence: TGTGCCAGCAGCGTGGGCGGGAGGAACACTGAAGCTTTCTTT. Translation gives CASSVGGRNTEAFF.

This clonotype was seen only once. A junction end diverges from the germline sequence, so it may reflect a read error. V gene TRBV20-1 combines with J gene TRBJ2-3; 10 bases are shared with TRBD2. The V gene's germline CDR1 is DFQATT and CDR2 SNEGSKA (reference sequence). The CDR3 sequence is 14 residues long. CDR3 residues: CGATSGRGTDTQYF. CDR3 nucleotide sequence: TGCGGTGCAACCAGCGGGAGGGGCACAGATACGCAGTATTTT.

This clonotype occurred a few times. This chain uses TRBV5-1 with TRBJ2-5, with 9 bases fitting TRBD2. J gave up 5 bases and V 4 bases, and 6 bases lay outside the gene matches. CDR1 is SGHRS and CDR2 is YFSETQ in the germline V gene. The length of the CDR3 is 14 residues. CDR3 coding DNA: TGCGCCAGCAGCCCAGCGGGAGGAAGGGAGACCCAGTACTTC. Its translation is CASSPAGGRETQYF. The complete variable domain, with remaining parts taken from reference TRBV5-1 and TRBJ2-5, reads KAGVTQTPRYLIKTRGQQVTLSCSPISGHRSVSWYQQTPGQGLQFLFEYFSETQRNKGNFPGRFSGRQFSNSRSEMNVSTLELGDSALYLCASSPAGGRETQYFGPGTRLLVL.

This clonotype appeared many times. This chain links TRBV11-2 with TRBJ1-4, with D perhaps matching TRBD1 (6 bases). Trimming shortened V by 5 bases and J by 5 bases, and 12 bases separated the two germline ends. Germline loops: CDR1 SGHAT, CDR2 FQNNGV. The CDR3 consists of 14 residues. In nucleotides, the CDR3 is TGTGCCAGCAGCCCCGGACAGCTGAATGAAAAACTGTTTTTT. The encoded protein is CASSPGQLNEKLFF.

There are many counts of this clonotype. This chain joins TRBV19 and TRBJ2-2, with D uncertain. The CDR3 is 15 residues long. V lost 6 bases and J lost 2, with 13 bases in between. CDR1 is LNHDA and CDR2 is SQIVND in the germline V gene (reference sequence). CDR3 sequence (DNA): TGTGCCAGTAGCCGACGGCAGGTCAACACCGGGGAGCTGTTTTTT. Protein sequence: CASSRRQVNTGELFF.

This clonotype was seen repeatedly, ten times or more. V and J are TRBV6-2 or TRBV6-3 and TRBJ1-1, with D unclear. Germline V gives CDR1 MNHEY, CDR2 SVGEGT. The V and J ends lost 7 bases and 1 base respectively, with 4 bases between them. The CDR3 runs 11 residues. CDR3 sequence: CASNENTEAFF. The CDR3 nucleotides are TGTGCCAGCAACGAGAACACTGAAGCTTTCTTT.

The chain is built from TRBV20-1 and TRBJ1-2; D is unclear. The CDR3 is 12 amino acids. Germline V lookup: CDR1 DFQATT, CDR2 SNEGSKA (reference sequence). The CDR3 loop is CSEAGGEFGYTF. The CDR3, as DNA: TGCAGCGAGGCAGGCGGAGAATTCGGCTACACCTTC.

Details on this clonotype: Since a much larger clone is just one base distant, this may be a read error. Here the CDR3 omits its conserved ending phenylalanine or tryptophan, so a read error is the likely source. CDR3 DNA: TGCAGTGCTAGAGAGGCGGCCGTAGCGTCAGATACGCAGTATGTT. It codes for CSAREAAVASDTQYV. V usage is TRBV20-1 and J usage is TRBJ2-3; D is perhaps TRBD2 (5 bases). The CDR3 is 15 residues long. Germline CDR1 reads DFQATT; CDR2 reads SNEGSKA (reference sequence). V lost 0 bases and J 4 bases, leaving 14 bases between the germline ends.

At least ten counts were recorded for this clonotype. J is TRBJ2-5 and V is TRBV29-1, with 10 bases identical to TRBD2. From germline, CDR1 is SQVTM and CDR2 ANQGSEA. J gave up 4 bases and V 5 bases, and 4 bases lay outside the gene matches. The CDR3 contains 13 residues. The CDR3 loop reads CSVSVAGGETQYF. The CDR3, as DNA: TGCAGCGTTAGTGTAGCGGGGGGAGAGACCCAGTACTTC. The variable domain in full, with the rest retrieved from reference TRBV29-1 and TRBJ2-5, is SAVISQKPSRDICQRGTSLTIQCQVDSQVTMMFWYRQQPGQSLTLIATANQGSEATYESGFVIDKFPISRPNLTFSTLTVSNMSPEDSSIYLCSVSVAGGETQYFGPGTRLLVL.

This clonotype was picked up a small number of times. The chain uses TRBV24-1 and TRBJ2-7, with D unresolved. Trimming took 4 bases from V and 3 from J, leaving 9 bases between them. The CDR3 has 13 amino acids. Germline V gene data show CDR1 as KGHDR and CDR2 as SFDVKD. Here the CDR3 reads CATSDLHNYEQYF. DNA for the CDR3: TGTGCCACCAGTGACCTACATAACTACGAGCAGTACTTC.

This clonotype occurred many times. V gene TRBV6-2 or TRBV6-3 combines with J gene TRBJ2-7, with 10 nucleotides matching TRBD2. V gave up 8 bases and J gave up 4 bases; unmatched junction bases: 5. The CDR3 is made up of 13 amino acids. The germline gives CDR1 MNHEY, CDR2 SVGEGT. The CDR3 spells CASSRLAGYEQYF. The DNA of the CDR3 is TGTGCCAGCTCTCGACTAGCGGGTTACGAGCAGTACTTC.

This clonotype was detected only a few times. The genes are TRBV6-1 and TRBJ2-5, with 11 bases fitting TRBD2. Germline V gene lookup returns CDR1 MNHNS and CDR2 SASEGT. The V and J ends lost 5 bases and 1 base, in that order; junction bases with no gene match: 9. This CDR3 has 17 amino acids. The CDR3, as DNA: TGTGCCAGCAGTCCACCGGGACTAGCGGAGATCCAAGAGACCCAGTACTTC. Protein product: CASSPPGLAEIQETQYF.

The chain links TRBV4-2 to TRBJ2-7, with 8 bases lining up with TRBD2. This CDR3 is built from 15 residues. CDR1 LGHNA and CDR2 YNFKEQ come from the germline V gene. The ends lost 3 bases at V and 0 bases at J; junction bases unmatched: 4. The CDR3 region has the DNA TGTGCCAGCAGCCAGGAACTAGCGGCCTCCTACGAGCAGTACTTC. Encoded protein: CASSQELAASYEQYF.

This clonotype was detected many times. This chain links TRBV28 with TRBJ1-3; D is ambiguous. Trimming cost V 4 bases and J 7 bases, with 17 bases left between them. Germline V gene data show CDR1 as MDHEN and CDR2 as SYDVKM. This CDR3 has 15 residues. The CDR3 coding sequence is TGTGCCAGCAGTTCCGACGGGAGCCGTAGGAACACCATATATTTT. This codes for CASSSDGSRRNTIYF.

This clonotype was counted many times. The rearrangement joins TRBV12-3 or TRBV12-4 to TRBJ2-7, with D uncertain. V was cut by 2 bases and J by 4 bases, with 12 bases left in between. The CDR3 is 14 amino acids. Here the CDR3 reads CASSLSGSQYEQYF. The CDR3 nucleotides read TGTGCCAGCAGTTTAAGTGGTAGTCAGTACGAGCAGTACTTC.

The genes are TRBV6-2 or TRBV6-3 and TRBJ2-5; TRBD1 agrees at 10 bases. J gave up 5 bases and V 1 base, and 7 bases lay outside the gene matches. The length of the CDR3 is 16 residues. Germline assignment: CDR1 MNHEY and CDR2 SVGEGT. CDR3 region: CASSYWGTGVRETQYF. The CDR3, as DNA: TGTGCCAGCAGTTACTGGGGGACAGGGGTCCGGGAGACCCAGTACTTC.

This clonotype was seen ten or more times. The gene calls are TRBV24-1 and TRBJ2-2; 10 positions match TRBD1. CDR3 length: 16 residues. CDR1 KGHDR and CDR2 SFDVKD come from the germline V gene. Trimming cost V 4 bases and J 4 bases; bases outside gene matches: 5. CDR3 amino acids: CATSDPGTGATGELFF. The CDR3 region has the DNA TGTGCCACCAGTGACCCCGGGACAGGGGCCACCGGGGAGCTGTTTTTT.

This clonotype showed up many times. The chain's CDR3 is CASSYKPPASRSYNEQFF. In DNA, the CDR3 is TGTGCCAGCAGCTATAAGCCCCCTGCGTCGAGGTCCTACAATGAGCAGTTCTTC. The chain uses TRBV11-2 and TRBJ2-1; D remains ambiguous. The CDR3 totals 18 residues. Germline V gene data show CDR1 as SGHAT and CDR2 as FQNNGV. V was pared by 4 bases and J by 1 base, with 20 bases between.

This clonotype occurred a few times. At one boundary the junction diverges from the germline segment, which might be a read error. This CDR3 is CASSESGRPASKHF. CDR3 DNA sequence: TGTGCCAGCAGTGAATCGGGGCGGCCTGCCTCCAAGCACTTC. The chain links TRBV6-1 to TRBJ2-5; D tentatively reads TRBD1 or TRBD2 (5 bases each). CDR1 and CDR2 (germline): MNHNS, SASEGT. This CDR3 has 14 residues.

In its sample, this clonotype was seen many times. The CDR3 DNA sequence: TGTGCCAGCAGCCCCGGCCCGAAGTGGGAAAAACTGTTTTTT. This sequence encodes CASSPGPKWEKLFF. The J gene is TRBJ1-4, the V gene TRBV28, with D uncertain. V was clipped by 6 bases and J by 8 bases, with 16 bases between them. The germline V gene encodes CDR1 MDHEN and CDR2 SYDVKM. The CDR3 spans 14 residues.

This clonotype has just a few counts. The gene calls are TRBV5-1 and TRBJ2-7; D unresolved. Trimming pared 5 bases from V and 7 bases from J, leaving 28 bases between. This CDR3 is built from 17 residues. CDR1 SGHRS and CDR2 YFSETQ come from the germline V gene. CDR3 sequence: CASRFGQARLSYDEQYF. The CDR3 DNA is TGCGCCAGCAGATTCGGGCAGGCCAGACTCAGCTACGATGAGCAGTACTTC.